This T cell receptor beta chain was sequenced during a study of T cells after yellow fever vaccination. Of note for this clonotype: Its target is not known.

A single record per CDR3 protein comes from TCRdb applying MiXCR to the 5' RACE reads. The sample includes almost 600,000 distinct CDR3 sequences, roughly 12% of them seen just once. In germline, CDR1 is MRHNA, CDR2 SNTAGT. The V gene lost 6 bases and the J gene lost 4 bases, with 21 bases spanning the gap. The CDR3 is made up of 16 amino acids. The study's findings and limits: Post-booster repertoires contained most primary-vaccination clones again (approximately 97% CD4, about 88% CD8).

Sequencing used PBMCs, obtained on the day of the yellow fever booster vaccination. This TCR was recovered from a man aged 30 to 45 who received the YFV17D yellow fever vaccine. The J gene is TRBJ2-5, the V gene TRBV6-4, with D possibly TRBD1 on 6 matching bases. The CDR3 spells CASRPNRVSGLETQYF. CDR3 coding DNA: TGTGCCAGCAGGCCCAACAGGGTGTCTGGCTTAGAGACCCAGTACTTC.